This TCR beta chain was retrieved from a study of cytomegalovirus exposure and HLA in healthy donors. Study-level results: Previous analysis showed most TCR beta V segments were productive about 87% or about 30% of the time. Approximately 160 TCR beta chains were listed as cytomegalovirus-associated.

A remark on this clone: The target antigen is unknown.

Germline lookup yields CDR1 MNHNS and CDR2 SASEGT. J gave up 2 bases and V 8 bases, and 11 bases lay outside the gene matches. The length of the CDR3 is 15 residues. PCR used 60 Vbeta primers and 13 Jbeta primers. The assay was immunoSEQ multiplex PCR, and TCRdb's table has in-frame clones only and misses some. The profile shows 95,000 to 150,000 clones, roughly 70% of them singletons. This TCR derives from a woman in her 40s in good health and CMV-seronegative. The rearrangement uses TRBV6-1 and TRBJ1-1; TRBD1 matches 7 bases. The specimen sequenced was PBMCs. The CDR3 loop is CASGPTGTDNTEAFF. The DNA for the CDR3 is TGTGCCAGCGGTCCCACCGGGACAGACAACACTGAAGCTTTCTTT.